This TCR beta chain was recorded in a study of blood T cell repertoires in COVID-19. About the research overall: COVID-19 samples, acute and convalescent, were from the United States, Italy and Spain.

Germline CDR1 SGHTA, CDR2 FQGNSA. The V end was cut by 3 bases, the J end by 4 bases, with 16 bases between. The CDR3 consists of 15 residues. Original data processing: Using reference gene primer amplification, nucleated cell counts were estimated. The method was immunoSEQ multiplex PCR; TCRdb's version includes in-frame clones alone and lacks a portion of them. The V and J calls and clone size were taken over from that table, and D and trimming were inferred from the DNA. The data show more than 250,000 clones, 86% seen once. The gene calls are TRBV7-2 and TRBJ2-7; the D gene is possibly TRBD2 (6 bases). The sample comprised peripheral blood. The sequence was collected from a woman in her 50s with acute or convalescent COVID-19. The CDR3 sequence: CASSLTLRDGYEQYF. Written as DNA, the CDR3 is TGTGCCAGCAGCTTGACGCTGCGGGACGGATACGAGCAGTACTTC. Filled out from reference TRBV7-2 and TRBJ2-7, the complete variable domain reads GAGVSQSPSNKVTEKGKDVELRCDPISGHTALYWYRQSLGQGLEFLIYFQGNSAPDKSGLPSDRFSAERTGGSVSTLTIQRTQQEDSAVYLCASSLTLRDGYEQYFGPGTRLTVT.